What follows describes a single T cell receptor beta chain. Its cognate antigen is unknown. The sample comes from a study of neoadjuvant anti-PD-1 for oral cavity cancer. The study's findings and limits: Each response group had just a few patients in TCR analyses.

Germline-derived CDR1 and CDR2 are MNHEY and SVGAGI. Trimming took off 7 bases at V and 11 bases at J, with 20 bases between the two ends. The CDR3 covers 13 residues. Most PBMC samples had roughly 0.45 ug input DNA in six replicates. Sequenced by immunoSEQ multiplex PCR; TCRdb stores in-frame clones only, minus some. The repertoire includes approximately 32,000 clones, approximately 87% of them detected once, and 3.5% sits in the top ten. Blood cells were analyzed directly, without culture or expansion. Here the sequenced sample was PBMCs, taken before nivolumab (anti-PD-1) treatment. The gene calls are TRBV6-5 and TRBJ1-1; tentatively, D is TRBD1 (5 bases). This TCR came from a person between 35 and 79 years old with oral cavity squamous cell carcinoma. This chain's CDR3 is CASIPAGTDVAFF. DNA of the CDR3: TGTGCCAGCATACCCGCCGGGACTGATGTGGCTTTCTTT.